What follows describes a single TCR beta chain. The target antigen is unknown. This sample stems from a study of lymphopenia after photon versus proton radiotherapy. V lost 2 bases and J lost 5; bases outside the gene matches: 9. Per the germline V gene, CDR1 is SGHDT and CDR2 is YYEEEE. The CDR3 length is 15 residues. Sequencing was performed with immunoSEQ multiplex PCR; in TCRdb, only in-frame clones are kept and a portion is missing. This table has fewer than 20,000 clones, 88% appearing once. Study-wide results and limits: A bigger post-nadir fall in TCR diversity correlated inversely with survival time in deceased patients. Better survival with proton therapy was suggested as possible, not demonstrated. After lymphocyte nadir, photon-treated repertoires showed oligoclonal expansion, especially CD8+ Temra. Relative stability marked proton patients; photon patients lost diversity and naive cells.

Sequenced here: peripheral blood, sampled from a patient treated with proton-based radiotherapy. This sequence joins TRBV5-6 and TRBJ1-2; 7 nucleotides agree with TRBD1. The TCR was taken from a man between 65 and 80 years old with pancreatic cancer. This CDR3 is CASSLPGTAGYGYTF. The CDR3 coding sequence is TGTGCCAGCAGCTTACCCGGGACAGCGGGGTATGGCTACACCTTC.